The 24 T cell receptor beta chains in this list originate from one sample, sequenced in a study of T cells in Graves' hyperthyroidism and ophthalmopathy. Using RNA transcripts as the source, TCR beta CDR3 regions were amplified. HTBI primers were the set used in a first-round RT-PCR of the TCR CDR3. From the multiplex PCR reads, TCRdb called clonotypes with MiXCR, one entry per CDR3 protein. The sample shows 90,000 to 120,000 distinct CDR3 sequences, roughly 15% of them seen only once. Source material: blood. These receptors all stem from a woman in her forties or fifties with Graves' hyperthyroidism.

This clonotype was found many times. The rearrangement uses TRBV5-1 and TRBJ2-3; D unresolved. The germline V and J ends were trimmed by 3 bases and 0 bases, with 5 bases remaining between them. The CDR3 runs 13 residues. CDR1 and CDR2 from the germline V gene are SGHRS and YFSETQ. CDR3 sequence: CASSYDSTDTQYF. The CDR3 DNA reads TGCGCCAGCAGCTACGACAGCACAGATACGCAGTATTTT.

This clonotype was picked up many times. The CDR3 is CASSFTGTESYEQYV. CDR3 nucleotide sequence: TGTGCCAGCAGCTTCACCGGGACAGAGTCCTACGAGCAGTACGTC. This rearrangement joins TRBV7-2 to TRBJ2-7, with 7 bases lining up with TRBD1. The CDR3 extends over 15 amino acids. Germline V gene sequence: CDR1 SGHTA, CDR2 FQGNSA. V lost 3 bases, J lost 1 base, and 6 bases stayed unmatched.

In this sample, this clonotype turned up many times. One end of the junction fails to match germline, which may point to a read error. The rearrangement links TRBV10-3 to TRBJ1-2; TRBD1 agrees at 10 bases. The CDR3 is made up of 18 amino acids. Germline V gene data show CDR1 as ENHRY and CDR2 as SYGVKD. DNA for the CDR3: TGTGCCATCAGCGAGTTGGACGACGCCTGGACAGGGGGGGGTGGCTACACCTTC. Translating it yields CAISELDDAWTGGGGYTF.

The sample holds many counts of this clonotype. This chain connects TRBV12-3 or TRBV12-4 to TRBJ1-3; possible D gene TRBD1, 6 bases. The CDR3 spans 16 residues. The V end lost 7 bases, the J end lost 0 bases, and 16 bases lay between the germline ends. The CDR3 region is CASNYRGATSGNTIYF. Written as DNA, the CDR3 is TGTGCCAGCAACTACCGGGGGGCTACCTCTGGAAACACCATATATTTT.

The rearrangement links TRBV3-1 to TRBJ1-2, with 11 bases that match TRBD1. J gave up 7 bases and V 4 bases, and 11 bases lay outside the gene matches. The CDR3 is 16 residues long. Germline CDR1 is LGHDT and CDR2 is YNNKEL (reference sequence). This CDR3 reads CASSRRRTGGDFGYTF. The CDR3 region has the DNA TGTGCCAGCAGCCGCCGCCGGACAGGGGGCGATTTTGGCTACACCTTC. The entire variable domain, with the rest obtained from reference TRBV3-1 and TRBJ1-2, is as follows: DTAVSQTPKYLVTQMGNDKSIKCEQNLGHDTMYWYKQDSKKFLKIMFSYNNKELIINETVPNRFSPKSPDKAHLNLHINSLELGDSAVYFCASSRRRTGGDFGYTFGSGTRLTVV.

CDR3 bases: TGTGCCAGCAGCCCTACCGGGGCTGCGAACACCGGGGAGCTGTTTTTT. Translation: CASSPTGAANTGELFF. The chain couples TRBV7-2 to TRBJ2-2; D possibly matches TRBD1 or TRBD2 (5 bases each). Trimming removed 5 bases at V and 0 bases at J, with 13 bases between. Germline V lookup: CDR1 SGHTA, CDR2 FQGNSA. The CDR3 runs 16 residues.

This clonotype was recorded at least ten times. This rearrangement joins TRBV2 to TRBJ2-4; D uncertain. Per the germline V gene, CDR1 is SNHLY and CDR2 is FYNNEI. V lost 4 bases, J lost 5 bases, and 9 bases lay in between. This CDR3 contains 13 residues. CDR3 nucleotide sequence: TGTGCCAGCAGTGGTGGAGAGGAAAACATTCAGTACTTC. It specifies CASSGGEENIQYF. Full variable domain (rest looked up from reference TRBV2 and TRBJ2-4): EPEVTQTPSHQVTQMGQEVILRCVPISNHLYFYWYRQILGQKVEFLVSFYNNEISEKSEIFDDQFSVERPDGSNFTLKIRSTKLEDSAMYFCASSGGEENIQYFGAGTRLSVL.

This clonotype showed up many times. The chain recombines TRBV28 with TRBJ2-3; 9 positions match TRBD2. After removal of 2 bases from V and 4 bases from J, the junction contained 4 bases not matched to a gene. Germline assignment: CDR1 MDHEN and CDR2 SYDVKM. The CDR3 is 15 amino acids. The CDR3 reads CASSLGGRAPDTQYF. The CDR3 DNA sequence: TGTGCCAGCAGTTTAGGCGGGAGGGCCCCAGATACGCAGTATTTT.

This clonotype was counted many times. The rearrangement links TRBV20-1 to TRBJ2-5; no definite D call. Trimming cost V 2 bases and J 4 bases, with 8 bases left between them. CDR3 length equals 12 residues. Germline CDR1 and CDR2: DFQATT and SNEGSKA (reference sequence). This CDR3 is CSARRMGETQYF. CDR3 DNA: TGCAGTGCTAGAAGGATGGGAGAGACCCAGTACTTC.

This rearrangement joins TRBV28 to TRBJ1-2, with no clear D. Trimming took off 3 bases at V and 2 bases at J, with 7 bases between the two ends. The germline V gene has CDR1 MDHEN and CDR2 SYDVKM. This CDR3 is 13 amino acids long. CDR3 nucleotide sequence: TGTGCCAGCAGTTTTGTCCTAAACTATGGCTACACCTTC. Encoded protein: CASSFVLNYGYTF.

This clonotype was recorded at least ten times. This chain joins TRBV18 and TRBJ2-6; possibly TRBD2 for D (5 bases). Deletions cut 2 bases from V and 0 bases from J, with 8 bases between. The CDR3 covers 16 residues. CDR1 KGHSH and CDR2 LQKENI come from the germline V gene. CDR3: CASSPGELSGANVLTF. The CDR3 DNA sequence: TGTGCCAGCTCACCAGGGGAGCTCTCTGGGGCCAACGTCCTGACTTTC. Filled out from reference TRBV18 and TRBJ2-6, the complete variable domain reads NAGVMQNPRHLVRRRGQEARLRCSPMKGHSHVYWYRQLPEEGLKFMVYLQKENIIDESGMPKERFSAEFPKEGPSILRIQQVVRGDSAAYFCASSPGELSGANVLTFGAGSRLTVL.

The table lists this clonotype with many counts. The rearrangement links TRBV11-2 to TRBJ2-1, with unresolved D. This CDR3 has 15 amino acids. Germline V gene sequence: CDR1 SGHAT, CDR2 FQNNGV. The V end lost 0 bases, the J end lost 4 bases, and 10 bases lay between the germline ends. DNA for the CDR3: TGTGCCAGCAGCTTAGAAGATTATTTTTACAATGAGCAGTTCTTC. This translates into CASSLEDYFYNEQFF.

This clonotype was seen repeatedly, ten times or more. V usage is TRBV11-2 and J usage is TRBJ2-1, with D possibly called TRBD1 or TRBD2 (5 bases each). Trimming removed 1 base at V and 2 bases at J, with 6 bases between. Germline CDR1 and CDR2: SGHAT and FQNNGV. The CDR3 covers 14 residues. CDR3 region: CASSLGGTYNEQFF. The CDR3 nucleotides are TGTGCCAGCAGCTTAGGGGGGACCTACAATGAGCAGTTCTTC.

This clonotype showed up many times. This sequence joins TRBV28 and TRBJ2-7; 7 bases line up with TRBD2. Germline loops: CDR1 MDHEN, CDR2 SYDVKM. This CDR3 comprises 16 residues. With 6 bases clipped from V and 2 bases from J, the junction kept 13 bases outside the gene matches. The CDR3 loop is CASSPRGAGAPYEQYF. CDR3 coding DNA: TGTGCCAGCAGCCCCCGGGGCGCGGGAGCCCCCTACGAGCAGTACTTC. The full variable domain, with the rest looked up from reference TRBV28 and TRBJ2-7, is DVKVTQSSRYLVKRTGEKVFLECVQDMDHENMFWYRQDPGLGLRLIYFSYDVKMKEKGDIPEGYSVSREKKERFSLILESASTNQTSMYLCASSPRGAGAPYEQYFGPGTRLTVT.

This clonotype was recorded many times. The chain is built from TRBV2 and TRBJ2-1; 8 bases are a match to TRBD2. The trim removed 4 bases at V and 3 bases at J, leaving 5 bases unmatched. Germline CDR1 and CDR2: SNHLY and FYNNEI. The CDR3 covers 15 residues. The CDR3 nucleotides are TGTGCCAGCAGTGCGACTAGCGCGATCTACAATGAGCAGTTCTTC. Protein product: CASSATSAIYNEQFF.

This clonotype has at least ten counts. The rearrangement links TRBV7-8 to TRBJ2-1; TRBD2 agrees at 8 bases. The ends lost 2 bases at V and 7 bases at J; junction bases unmatched: 10. Looked up from germline, CDR1 is SGHVS and CDR2 is FQNEAQ. CDR3 length: 16 amino acids. This CDR3 is CASSLFVTGGPNEQFF. In DNA, the CDR3 is TGTGCCAGCAGCTTATTTGTGACGGGAGGGCCGAATGAGCAGTTCTTC.

This clonotype has a count of ten or more. V is TRBV10-3 and J is TRBJ2-7; TRBD2 matches 9 bases. The CDR3 contains 15 residues. CDR1 is ENHRY and CDR2 is SYGVKD in the germline V gene. The CDR3 DNA sequence: TGTGCTCTTCCCGGGGGAGCGGGAGGAAAACACGAGCAGTACTTC. Translation gives CALPGGAGGKHEQYF.

This clonotype has a count of ten or more. This chain uses TRBV3-1 with TRBJ1-2, with no clear D. Deletions cut 1 base from V and 4 bases from J, with 10 bases between. This CDR3 spans 14 amino acids. Germline V lookup: CDR1 LGHDT, CDR2 YNNKEL (reference sequence). The CDR3 region has the DNA TGTGCCAGCAGCCAAGTTAAACCCATCTATGGCTACACCTTC. Its translation is CASSQVKPIYGYTF. The whole variable domain, remainder taken from reference TRBV3-1 and TRBJ1-2, is DTAVSQTPKYLVTQMGNDKSIKCEQNLGHDTMYWYKQDSKKFLKIMFSYNNKELIINETVPNRFSPKSPDKAHLNLHINSLELGDSAVYFCASSQVKPIYGYTFGSGTRLTVV.

This clonotype was counted many times. The CDR3 nucleotides are TGCAGTGCTAGAGGGAAGGGAGGCTACACAGATACGCAGTATTTT. Protein: CSARGKGGYTDTQYF. The gene calls are TRBV20-1 and TRBJ2-3; D possibly corresponds to TRBD2 (6 bases). The CDR3 length is 15 residues. Trimming left V 1 base short and J 2 bases short, with 13 bases between. The germline V gene has CDR1 DFQATT and CDR2 SNEGSKA (reference sequence).

This clonotype has a count of ten or more. V gene TRBV7-8 combines with J gene TRBJ2-5, with a possible D match to TRBD1 (5 bases). The CDR3 consists of 14 residues. Germline CDR1 is SGHVS and CDR2 is FQNEAQ. V lost 1 base and J 1 base, leaving 7 bases between the germline ends. CDR3 residues: CASSLEQAQETQYF. CDR3 in DNA: TGTGCCAGCAGCTTAGAACAGGCCCAAGAGACCCAGTACTTC.

This sequence joins TRBV28 and TRBJ1-5; 9 bases align to TRBD1. Germline V gene lookup returns CDR1 MDHEN and CDR2 SYDVKM. CDR3 length equals 15 residues. V trimming: 6 bases; J trimming: 5 bases; junction bases outside the gene matches: 8. CDR3 in amino acids: CASSPTGGLDQPQHF. CDR3 bases: TGTGCCAGCAGCCCCACAGGGGGCCTCGATCAGCCCCAGCATTTT.

This clonotype was found many times. The CDR3 region is CASLDSTYEQYF. For the CDR3, the DNA is TGTGCCAGTCTCGACTCCACCTACGAGCAGTACTTC. The chain carries TRBV10-3 and TRBJ2-7; D is unresolved. This CDR3 is 12 amino acids long. Trimming stripped 10 bases from V and 2 bases from J, with 12 bases between. Germline lookup yields CDR1 ENHRY and CDR2 SYGVKD.

The genes are TRBV7-9 and TRBJ2-7; 10 bases map to TRBD1. Germline CDR1 and CDR2: SEHNR and FQNEAQ (reference sequence). This CDR3 is built from 15 residues. Trimming took 6 bases from V and 3 from J; bases not matched to a gene: 8. CDR3 loop: CASSFMTGGIYEQYF. The CDR3 DNA follows: TGTGCCAGCAGTTTTATGACAGGGGGCATCTACGAGCAGTACTTC. The entire variable domain, with the rest obtained from reference TRBV7-9 and TRBJ2-7, is as follows: DTGVSQNPRHKITKRGQNVTFRCDPISEHNRLYWYRQTLGQGPEFLTYFQNEAQLEKSRLLSDRFSAERPKGSFSTLEIQRTEQGDSAMYLCASSFMTGGIYEQYFGPGTRLTVT.

This clonotype was seen at least ten times. CDR3 sequence reads: CASYRVYGYTF. The CDR3 nucleotides are TGTGCCAGCTACAGGGTCTATGGCTACACCTTC. V and J are TRBV2 and TRBJ1-2; possibly TRBD1 for D (6 bases). V was cut by 8 bases and J by 4 bases, with 8 bases left in between. CDR3 length equals 11 residues. Germline CDR1 reads SNHLY; CDR2 reads FYNNEI.